The rows below give T cell receptor beta chains drawn from one sample of a study of T cell responses to AZD1222 COVID-19 vaccine. Produced via immunoSEQ multiplex PCR; TCRdb's table is partial and in-frame only. The profile shows some 120,000 clones, just over 90% of them singletons. This specimen consisted of peripheral blood, obtained on day 0 of AZD1222 vaccination. The receptors originated from an adult in good health. Both conserved end residues are trimmed from each CDR3. D genes are given only for firm matches.

V: TRBV2
J: TRBJ2-4
D: .
length: 14
CDR3: ASSERGGGTKNIQY

V: TRBV15
J: TRBJ2-2
D: TRBD2
length: 13
CDR3: AVSPAGSYTGELF

V: TRBV7-9
J: TRBJ1-2
D: .
length: 11
CDR3: ASSRTEGYGYT

V: TRBV11-3
J: TRBJ2-2
D: .
length: 14
CDR3: ASSLERQTNTGELF

V: TRBV3-1/TRBV3-2
J: TRBJ2-2
D: .
length: 12
CDR3: ASSQDLTTGELF

V: TRBV3-1/TRBV3-2
J: TRBJ1-1
D: .
length: 12
CDR3: ASSHNGANTEAF

V: TRBV28
J: TRBJ1-1
D: .
length: 11
CDR3: ASSLGWGTEAF

V: TRBV5-1
J: TRBJ1-4
D: .
length: 12
CDR3: ASSFRDPNEKLF

V: TRBV13
J: TRBJ2-1
D: TRBD1
length: 14
CDR3: ASSSGGLASYNEQF

V: TRBV11-3
J: TRBJ2-3
D: TRBD1
length: 14
CDR3: ASSSDGTGGTDTQY

V: TRBV5-4
J: TRBJ2-3
D: .
length: 12
CDR3: ASTVPERTDTQY

V: TRBV28
J: TRBJ1-5
D: TRBD1
length: 12
CDR3: ASSFGTGIQPQH

V: TRBV6-5
J: TRBJ2-7
D: TRBD2
length: 14
CDR3: ASSYRNLAGTYEQY

V: TRBV28
J: TRBJ2-3
D: .
length: 10
CDR3: ASSLQTDTQY

V: TRBV19
J: TRBJ2-3
D: .
length: 12
CDR3: ASMEGQHTDTQY

V: TRBV29-1
J: TRBJ1-2
D: .
length: 9
CDR3: SVELNYGYT

V: TRBV7-6
J: TRBJ1-2
D: TRBD1
length: 14
CDR3: ASSPRGTGANYGYT

V: TRBV5-5
J: TRBJ1-2
D: TRBD1
length: 13
CDR3: ASSPPGTVGYGYT

V: TRBV11-2
J: TRBJ2-1
D: .
length: 12
CDR3: ASSLRRDPNEQF

V: TRBV28
J: TRBJ1-2
D: .
length: 12
CDR3: AIRSQGANYGYT

V: TRBV19
J: TRBJ2-1
D: .
length: 13
CDR3: ASSPGKGVHNEQF

V: TRBV28
J: TRBJ2-1
D: TRBD2
length: 15
CDR3: ASSSQGTSGAYNEQF

V: TRBV5-6
J: TRBJ2-1
D: TRBD1
length: 13
CDR3: ASSLGQGAYNEQF

V: TRBV28
J: TRBJ2-5
D: .
length: 9
CDR3: ASSARETQY

V: TRBV9
J: TRBJ2-5
D: .
length: 12
CDR3: ASSVGGTPETQY

V: TRBV30
J: TRBJ2-3
D: .
length: 11
CDR3: AWSAQRRDTQY

V: TRBV10-2
J: TRBJ2-2
D: .
length: 12
CDR3: ATGTVANTGELF

V: TRBV10-2
J: TRBJ2-7
D: .
length: 10
CDR3: ASSGSSYEQY

V: TRBV19
J: TRBJ1-1
D: .
length: 12
CDR3: ASSIRGLNTEAF

V: TRBV5-6
J: TRBJ2-3
D: .
length: 13
CDR3: ASSWGWTSTDTQY

V: TRBV24-1
J: TRBJ1-2
D: .
length: 14
CDR3: ATSDLTPGLGYGYT

V: TRBV3-1/TRBV3-2
J: TRBJ1-2
D: .
length: 11
CDR3: ASSQRGTYGYT

V: TRBV27
J: TRBJ1-5
D: TRBD1
length: 10
CDR3: ATGTGGQPQH

V: TRBV3-1/TRBV3-2
J: TRBJ1-2
D: .
length: 11
CDR3: ASSQDTAYGYT

V: TRBV28
J: TRBJ1-5
D: TRBD1
length: 12
CDR3: ASSLGGGHQPQH

V: TRBV19
J: TRBJ1-5
D: .
length: 13
CDR3: ASSPMTLAYQPQH

V: TRBV6-1
J: TRBJ1-4
D: .
length: 12
CDR3: ASSEGGRVEKLF

V: TRBV19
J: TRBJ1-6
D: TRBD1
length: 14
CDR3: ASMTTGSSYNSPLH

V: TRBV19
J: TRBJ1-1
D: .
length: 11
CDR3: ASSYRVGTEAF

V: TRBV19
J: TRBJ1-2
D: .
length: 14
CDR3: ASSIPLPGEAYGYT

V: TRBV11-2
J: TRBJ2-7
D: TRBD1
length: 12
CDR3: ASSHLDRVYEQY

V: TRBV4-1
J: TRBJ2-3
D: .
length: 14
CDR3: ASSQDTGQSTDTQY

V: TRBV15
J: TRBJ1-2
D: .
length: 14
CDR3: ATSRDRGNAAYGYT

V: TRBV5-6
J: TRBJ2-5
D: .
length: 10
CDR3: ASSLEGGRRY

V: TRBV28
J: TRBJ1-1
D: .
length: 12
CDR3: ASSPLRPNTEAF

V: TRBV6-5
J: TRBJ2-4
D: .
length: 13
CDR3: ASSYSGRGGYIQY

V: TRBV7-6
J: TRBJ1-1
D: .
length: 16
CDR3: ASSDDIVSVALNTEAF

V: TRBV4-3
J: TRBJ2-1
D: .
length: 13
CDR3: ASSQGRGSGNEQF

V: TRBV9
J: TRBJ2-7
D: TRBD2
length: 12
CDR3: ASSVTTGGDEQY

V: TRBV6-5
J: TRBJ2-1
D: .
length: 11
CDR3: AADSVLYNEQF

V: TRBV18
J: TRBJ2-1
D: .
length: 11
CDR3: ASSTGTANEQF

V: TRBV19
J: TRBJ1-5
D: .
length: 13
CDR3: ASSIGGTHGQPQH

V: TRBV18
J: TRBJ2-7
D: .
length: 12
CDR3: ASSPGQGGSEQY

V: TRBV30
J: TRBJ1-1
D: .
length: 11
CDR3: AWSVQPNTEAF

V: TRBV7-9
J: TRBJ2-1
D: .
length: 12
CDR3: ASSLAYEGHEQF

V: TRBV5-1
J: TRBJ2-2
D: TRBD2
length: 14
CDR3: ASSFELARNTGELF

V: TRBV5-1
J: TRBJ2-2
D: .
length: 11
CDR3: ASSLAEGGELF

V: TRBV9
J: TRBJ2-3
D: TRBD2
length: 15
CDR3: ASSVAPAGGLTDTQY